This T cell receptor (beta chain) derives from a study of T-cell memory formation after mild COVID-19. Findings of the study overall: Pre-infection memory harbored some responding clones, suggesting cross-reactive memory joined. Contracting clones, day 15 to 85, had balanced CD4/CD8, and later expanders favored CD4+.

TCRdb recomputed calls from the 5' RACE reads with MiXCR, one row per CDR3 protein. The repertoire consists of about 110,000 distinct CDR3 sequences, with roughly a sixth occurring once and the leading ten covering roughly 5.5%. This clonotype was detected only a few times. Its antigen is unknown. This receptor was obtained from a man aged 18 to 35 who had mild COVID-19 (a few samples of this study predate the infection). Cell type and time point are not known. The sample taken for sequencing was PBMCs or a T cell subset sorted from them (not recorded which).

The CDR3 bases are TGCAGTGCAGACCCCGGGACAACGTACAATGAGCAGTTCTTC. This sequence encodes CSADPGTTYNEQFF. The chain has TRBV20-1 and TRBJ2-1; a weak D match, TRBD1 (6 bases). The CDR3 loop spans 14 amino acids. Germline V lookup: CDR1 DFQATT, CDR2 SNEGSKA (reference sequence). Trimming left V 6 bases short and J 4 bases short, with 16 bases between.